The text below deals with one TCR beta chain. The antigen is unknown. The junction departs from germline at one end; a sequencing error may be responsible. Only in-frame clones appear in the TCRdb table, and some are missing; sequencing was by immunoSEQ multiplex PCR. Among about 820,000 clones listed, almost 95% were seen once. Germline CDR1 reads SGHDN; CDR2 reads FVKESK. This CDR3 has 16 amino acids. CD45RO-negative, CCR7-positively selected cells formed the naive CD8 fraction, excluding terminally differentiated effector memory CD45RA+ cells. The data stem from a study of shared clonotypes between healthy human individuals. The overall study: The plates for each donor numbered three CD4 naive, three CD4 memory, two CD8 naive and one CD8 memory. Study-level results: Rarefaction exposed incomplete sorted-subset sequencing despite large depth. Sharing of clonotypes among donors was expected to vary with sequencing depth. Estimated clonotype richness was generally higher in naive than memory subsets.

Sequencing was done on a sample of naive CD8+ T cells sorted from blood. The V and J genes are TRBV14 and TRBJ2-3, with D tentatively TRBD2 (6 bases). This TCR was recovered from a man aged 25-45 years in good health. CDR3 protein: CASSQQEGGSTDTQYF. For the CDR3, the DNA is TGTGCCAGCAGCCAACAGGAGGGAGGTAGCACCGATACGCAGTATTTT.